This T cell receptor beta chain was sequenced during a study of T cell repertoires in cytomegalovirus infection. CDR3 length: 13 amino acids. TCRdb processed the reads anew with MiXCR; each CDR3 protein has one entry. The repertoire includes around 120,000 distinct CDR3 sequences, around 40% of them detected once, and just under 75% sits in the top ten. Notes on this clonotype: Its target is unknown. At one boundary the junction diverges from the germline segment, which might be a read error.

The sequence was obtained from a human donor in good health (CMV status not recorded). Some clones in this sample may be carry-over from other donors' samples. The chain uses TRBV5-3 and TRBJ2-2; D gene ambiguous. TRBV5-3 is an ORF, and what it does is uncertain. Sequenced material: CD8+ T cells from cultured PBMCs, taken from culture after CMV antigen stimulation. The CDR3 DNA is TGTGCCAGCAGCTTCCCGGCTACCGGGGAGCTGTTTTTT. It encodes CASSFPATGELFF.